The T cell receptor beta chain described here comes from a study of OX40 agonist ivuxolimab in advanced cancers. Notes on this clone: In the same sample, other DNA sequences code for this CDR3.

The germline V gene has CDR1 SGDLS and CDR2 YYNGEE. With 0 bases removed from V and 7 bases from J, the gap between germline ends came to 7 bases. CDR3 length equals 12 residues. TCRdb's copy holds only in-frame clones and misses some; the assay was immunoSEQ multiplex PCR. The sample includes about 76,000 clones, around 85% seen only once; the top ten take less than 6.5%. The source of this sequence is an adult with an advanced solid tumor such as melanoma, head and neck, liver or kidney cancer. The chain uses TRBV9 and TRBJ1-1; possible D gene TRBD1, 5 bases. The sequences come from CD4+ or CD8+ T cells sorted from blood, collected in a trial of the OX40 agonist ivuxolimab. The CDR3 sequence: CASSVAGGEAFF. CDR3 nucleotides: TGTGCCAGCAGCGTAGCGGGGGGTGAAGCTTTCTTT.